This TCR beta chain was identified in a study of B cell selection in AIRE deficiency (dated 2019 in TCRdb). Concerning the study at large: Researchers compared TCRbeta repertoires of sorted blood CD4+ conventional T cells and regulatory T cells in AIRE-deficient patients with those in healthy controls. The TCR-sequenced cohort comprised about five AIRE-deficient APECED patients and about five healthy control donors. General findings and caveats noted by the study authors: Only TCRbeta chains were sequenced, and 36.6% of the Treg sequences shared among healthy donors were also detected in healthy Tconv cells, possibly owing to differing TCRalpha chains. Shared Treg sequences had shorter CDR3s, which reflects a bias toward rearrangements containing few non-templated nucleotide insertions. Around 30% of Treg TCRbeta sequences shared among healthy donors appeared in patient Tconv cells, suggesting diversion of Treg-biased clones into the Tconv compartment. Among some 3,500 shared Treg TCRbeta sequences, approximately 33% were shared exclusively among healthy donors and 9% to 9.5% exclusively among patients, which suggests that Treg selection is less efficient in the absence of AIRE. In AIRE-deficient patients, Tconv and Treg cells had TCRBV gene usage, CDR3 length and TCR diversity comparable to those in healthy donors.

Turning to this clone: The antigen this receptor binds is unknown. Base qualities are not at hand, and no much larger clone is one base apart.

There are 15 amino acids in the CDR3, from cysteine to phenylalanine inclusive. The DNA shown is the 45-base CDR3, in frame from base 1. Trimming removed 6 bases from V and 1 base from J, leaving 15 bases between the germline ends. CDR1 and CDR2 were assigned from the germline V gene (reference sequence) as MNHNY and SVGAGI. CD4+CD127+ cells were sorted as the conventional CD4 T cell population. AIRE-deficient patients had APECED syndrome. Tconv and Treg cells for TCRbeta sequencing were sorted on a FACSAria flow cytometer. Sorted cells were collected into 5-ml round-bottom polystyrene tubes, and dry cell pellets were frozen at -80°C before sequencing. The immunoSEQ platform was used to sequence the TCRbeta chains. The authors' pipeline ran thus. When conventional T cell repertoires were pooled, patients gave roughly 1x10^5 distinct in-frame TCRbeta sequences, while healthy donors gave some 150,000. Treg TCRbeta sequences found in two or more individuals were classed as public, and these public Treg TCRbeta sequences were then looked for in Tconv repertoires. Group differences were tested with Mann-Whitney U tests and Bonferroni-Dunn correction in GraphPad Prism 7.03. Drawn from immuneACCESS, this table holds only the in-frame rearrangements with V and J called that TCRdb kept. Clones are partly lost; checked studies trace under half to an unresolved V gene and leave the rest unexplained. For V, J and clone size, that table is used; D and trimming come from the DNA. The sample table shows 20,000 to 25,000 clones, and almost 97% are seen once. The ten biggest clones cover 0.3% of the sample.

Recombination connected TRBV6-6 to TRBJ2-5; perhaps TRBD1 is the D gene, with 6 bases matching. The sequenced sample consisted of conventional CD4+ T cells sorted from PBMCs. The origin of this receptor is a human donor with AIRE deficiency. The nucleotide sequence reads TGTGCCAGCAGCCATATACTACAGGGCCAAGAGACCCAGTACTTC. Its protein is CASSHILQGQETQYF.